This TCR beta chain appears in the sequencing data of a study of T cell responses to AZD1222 COVID-19 vaccine (dated by TCRdb to the early 2020s). About the study as a whole: AZD1222 recipients whose second dose came at about 4 weeks and those whose second dose came at about 12 weeks were combined into one group, since spike-specific TCR depth and breadth did not differ between the two schedules. A total of about 250 trial participants underwent TCR sequencing, of whom about 210 had received two doses of AZD1222 and about 25 had received two doses of the MenACWY control vaccine. Trial participants were enrolled by age into subgroups of 18-55, 56-69 and 70-plus years, and around 150, 29 and 61 TCR-sequenced participants, respectively, were included in these subgroups.

Trimming at the junction amounts to 0 bases on V and 5 bases on J, and the germline ends lie 5 bases apart. CDR1 is given as WNHNN and CDR2 as SYGVQD, both from the germline V gene (reference sequence). The cysteine opens and the phenylalanine closes a CDR3 of 13 amino acids. Only the CDR3 portion is preserved as DNA: 39 bases, with reading frame beginning at the first base. Taken with the paper, the label for time point translates to: baseline before first vaccination. Vaccinee samples were obtained from the UK trials COV001 and COV002, which included a single-blind randomized controlled phase 2/3 trial of AZD1222 (ChAdOx1 nCoV-19) in healthy adults. For TCRbeta chain sequencing, PBMC samples were collected from trial participants at day 0 and at day 28 after the second dose. Comment on this clone: It has no known antigen specificity. Per-base qualities were not stored, and no clone one base away is much larger.

Broader findings and caveats from the paper: The whole spike protein was spanned by vaccine-associated CD4 TCRs, and dominant responses were seen in regions 160-218 and 743-854. Participants were mostly white British and included more females than males, and it was suggested by the authors that clonal diversity may have been underestimated. After two AZD1222 doses, spike-specific TCR breadth and depth were significantly higher than at day 0 and than in MenACWY recipients. In the small 56-69-year group, the increase in depth fell short of significance, most likely because of low power. Conclusions about previously exposed vaccinees are limited because only six or seven AZD1222 recipients were SARS-CoV-2 seropositive at baseline. Reportedly, close to half of the unique spike-specific TCRs recognized epitopes lying outside the regions that are mutated in the B.1.351 and B.1.1.7 variants. Because no day 14 peak-response samples were available, repertoires were characterized only after the peak T cell response.

The CDR3 regions of human TCRbeta chains were subjected to immunosequencing. The paper's data handling went like this. TCRs in the repertoires were compared against a reference library of SARS-CoV-2-specific TCRs that had been generated with the MIRA antigen-specificity platform. Breadth meant the fraction of unique TCRs that were SARS-CoV-2-associated, whereas depth meant the fraction of total T cells that were SARS-CoV-2-associated. Each spike-specific TCR was assigned to its reactive spike region and to a CD4 or CD8 class using the MIRA data. Log10-transformed breadth and depth values were compared by one-way ANOVA with Sidak's multiple comparisons tests. In its TCRdb copy, this immuneACCESS table keeps in-frame sequences only and misses some clones. Where compared with another copy, unresolved V genes explain less than half of these, and the others have no known cause. V and J calls and clone size are as listed in that table; D and trimming were resolved from the DNA. Within this sample are roughly 120,000 clones, with about nine tenths of them counted one time only. 4% to 4.5% of the sample rests with the top ten.

Recombination joined TRBV10-1 with TRBJ2-4; the D gene lacks a confident call. The source was peripheral blood, collected on day 0 of AZD1222 vaccination. This receptor was identified in an adult in good health. CDR3 reads: CASSESLENIQYF. The nucleotide sequence is given as TGCGCCAGCAGTGAGTCTCTAGAAAACATTCAGTACTTC.